A selection of T cell receptor beta chains follows, all from one sample in a study of beta chain features in type 1 diabetes. Data came from immunoSEQ multiplex PCR; TCRdb stores just in-frame clones and leaves some out. The profile shows 400,000 or so clones, 10% to 15% of them singletons. Sequences were obtained from naive CD4+ T cells from blood. Receptor source: a woman between 18 and 29 years old with type 1 diabetes. Both conserved end residues are part of each CDR3. The order of the fields is CDR3 protein, CDR3 DNA, D gene, V gene, clone size, J gene. D genes are given only for firm matches. Not all rows give a size; the values are once, few, many and, for expanded clones, a class.

CASSYVEGELFF | TGTGCCAGCAGCTATGTCGAGGGGGAGCTGTTTTTT | NA | TRBV5-6 | few | TRBJ2-2
CASSLVHYEQYF | TGTGCCAGCAGCTTAGTCCACTACGAGCAGTACTTC | NA | TRBV7-2 | NA | TRBJ2-7
CASSVGSNEQFF | TGTGCCAGCAGCGTAGGGAGCAATGAGCAGTTCTTC | NA | TRBV9 | NA | TRBJ2-1
CASGTGTSGTGELFF | TGTGCTAGCGGTACCGGGACTAGCGGGACCGGGGAGCTGTTTTTT | TRBD2 | TRBV7-7 | few | TRBJ2-2
CASSSLGQGVNEQFF | TGTGCCAGCAGTTCCCTAGGACAGGGTGTCAATGAGCAGTTCTTC | TRBD1 | TRBV6-5 | few | TRBJ2-1
CAPGQGSTEAFF | TGTGCCCCGGGACAGGGGAGTACTGAAGCTTTCTTT | TRBD1 | TRBV11-3 | few | TRBJ1-1
CSVERLIQETQYF | TGCAGCGTTGAGCGGCTTATTCAAGAGACCCAGTACTTC | NA | TRBV29-1 | NA | TRBJ2-5
CASSQVWTGNTEAFF | TGCGCCAGCAGCCAAGTTTGGACAGGCAACACTGAAGCTTTCTTT | TRBD1 | TRBV4-3 | NA | TRBJ1-1
CASSLSSGGETQYF | TGTGCCAGCAGTTTATCATCAGGAGGGGAGACCCAGTACTTC | NA | TRBV27 | NA | TRBJ2-5
CSALQRYNEQFF | TGCAGCGCCCTTCAGCGGTACAATGAGCAGTTCTTC | NA | TRBV29-1 | NA | TRBJ2-1
CAWSVGSGTWGDTQYF | TGTGCCTGGAGTGTTGGTAGCGGGACCTGGGGAGATACGCAGTATTTT | TRBD2 | TRBV30 | few | TRBJ2-3
CSARGTEAFF | TGCAGTGCTCGGGGAACTGAAGCTTTCTTT | NA | TRBV20-1 | few | TRBJ1-1
CAWKGAGTDTQYF | TGTGCCTGGAAGGGGGCAGGCACAGATACGCAGTATTTT | TRBD1 | TRBV30 | NA | TRBJ2-3
CASTLVGGEETQYF | TGCGCCAGCACCCTAGTGGGGGGGGAAGAGACCCAGTACTTC | TRBD2 | TRBV5-1 | NA | TRBJ2-5
CASSPRDYNEQFF | TGTGCCAGCAGCCCCCGGGACTACAATGAGCAGTTCTTC | NA | TRBV7-8 | NA | TRBJ2-1